These 25 T cell receptor beta chains were sequenced from one sample in a study of graft-versus-host responses after intestinal transplantation. Their specific antigens are unknown. Assay used: immunoSEQ multiplex PCR; TCRdb lists only in-frame clones, some missing. The table has about 130,000 clones, around 94% seen once. This specimen consisted of unstimulated CD4+ T cells sorted from spleen or lymph node cells, obtained before intestinal transplant. The receptor source for this set is a human donor who received an intestinal transplant.

This chain joins TRBV12-5 and TRBJ1-3; D remains ambiguous. The V gene lost 2 bases and the J gene lost 3 bases, with 14 bases spanning the gap. Germline V CDR1 and CDR2: LGHNT, FRNRAP. This CDR3 is 16 amino acids long. The CDR3 region is CASGLIRSRYGNTIYF. The CDR3 nucleotides are TGTGCTAGTGGTTTGATCCGGTCCCGATATGGAAACACCATATATTTT.

The J gene is TRBJ1-5, the V gene TRBV7-6; D is uncertain. CDR1 and CDR2 from the germline V gene are SGHVS and FNYEAQ. V was cut by 3 bases and J by 3 bases, with 12 bases left in between. CDR3 length: 15 residues. CDR3: CASSLGSSNNQPQHF. CDR3 coding DNA: TGTGCCAGCAGCTTGGGTTCGAGCAACAATCAGCCCCAGCATTTT.

The rearrangement uses TRBV5-4 and TRBJ1-2, with D perhaps TRBD1 (5 bases). The V gene lost 4 bases and the J gene lost 4 bases, with 14 bases spanning the gap. CDR3 length equals 14 residues. The germline gives CDR1 SGHNT, CDR2 YYREEE (reference sequence). CDR3 amino acids: CASSLDSSSYGYTF. The CDR3 nucleotides read TGTGCCAGCAGCCTTGACAGTTCCAGCTATGGCTACACCTTC.

This clone was picked up one time. The chain couples TRBV2 to TRBJ1-4; TRBD1 matches 9 bases. After removal of 4 bases from V and 6 bases from J, the junction contained 6 bases not matched to a gene. Germline V CDR1 and CDR2: SNHLY, FYNNEI. The CDR3 spans 15 residues. The CDR3 DNA reads as TGTGCCAGCAGTGCCGGGACAGGGATTGATGAAAAACTGTTTTTT. As protein: CASSAGTGIDEKLFF.

This clone is a singleton in its sample. The chain carries TRBV4-1 and TRBJ1-3; no clear D. The CDR3 totals 15 residues. V dropped 0 bases and J dropped 0 bases, with 6 bases sitting between them. Per the germline V gene, CDR1 is MGHRA and CDR2 is YSYEKL. The CDR3 DNA is TGCGCCAGCAGCCAAGATGGTCACTCTGGAAACACCATATATTTT. It codes for CASSQDGHSGNTIYF.

V gene TRBV12-5 combines with J gene TRBJ2-3; a weak D match, TRBD2 (7 bases). The V end lost 2 bases, the J end lost 0 bases, and 12 bases lay between the germline ends. CDR3 length equals 16 residues. CDR1 LGHNT and CDR2 FRNRAP come from the germline V gene. The CDR3 loop reads CASGLFGGASTDTQYF. The CDR3, as DNA: TGTGCTAGTGGTTTGTTTGGGGGGGCGAGCACAGATACGCAGTATTTT.

The rearrangement links TRBV25-1 to TRBJ2-2; TRBD1 matches 7 bases. Trimming cost V 6 bases and J 3 bases; bases outside gene matches: 4. Germline V lookup: CDR1 MGHDK, CDR2 SYGVNS. The CDR3 contains 14 residues. The CDR3 region has the DNA TGTGCCAGCAGGGCGACAGGGTACACCGGGGAGCTGTTTTTT. It is translated as CASRATGYTGELFF. Based on the CDR3 plus reference TRBV25-1 and TRBJ2-2, the full variable domain is EADIYQTPRYLVIGTGKKITLECSQTMGHDKMYWYQQDPGMELHLIHYSYGVNSTEKGDLSSESTVSRIRTEHFPLTLESARPSHTSQYLCASRATGYTGELFFGEGSRLTVL.

The chain recombines TRBV5-6 with TRBJ2-5; D possibly corresponds to TRBD1 (6 bases). The V gene lost 3 bases and the J gene lost 1 base, with 19 bases spanning the gap. Germline V lookup: CDR1 SGHDT, CDR2 YYEEEE. This CDR3 region has 17 residues. Here the CDR3 reads CASSSYQGKGFQETQYF. DNA of the CDR3: TGTGCCAGCAGCTCCTACCAGGGGAAGGGATTCCAAGAGACCCAGTACTTC.

This clone was seen only once. The genes are TRBV5-1 and TRBJ2-5; TRBD1 might be the D (5 bases). V was trimmed by 2 bases and J by 6 bases, leaving 8 bases between them. Germline V lookup: CDR1 SGHRS, CDR2 YFSETQ. This CDR3 region has 12 residues. CDR3 loop: CASSFDSQTQYF. CDR3 DNA: TGCGCCAGCAGCTTCGACAGTCAGACCCAGTACTTC.

The chain employs TRBV5-6 and TRBJ2-2; D gene unclear. The germline V and J ends were trimmed by 0 bases and 1 base, with 4 bases remaining between them. Germline CDR1 and CDR2: SGHDT and YYEEEE. The CDR3 is 14 amino acids. CDR3 protein: CASSLDWNTGELFF. DNA of the CDR3: TGTGCCAGCAGCTTGGATTGGAACACCGGGGAGCTGTTTTTT. Together with reference TRBV5-6 and TRBJ2-2, the CDR3 gives the full variable domain: DAGVTQSPTHLIKTRGQQVTLRCSPKSGHDTVSWYQQALGQGPQFIFQYYEEEERQRGNFPDRFSGHQFPNYSSELNVNALLLGDSALYLCASSLDWNTGELFFGEGSRLTVL.

The chain couples TRBV10-3 to TRBJ1-1; 10 nucleotides line up with TRBD1. This CDR3 contains 18 residues. Trimming at V came to 5 bases and at J to 0 bases, leaving 12 bases not matched to a gene. CDR1 is ENHRY and CDR2 is SYGVKD in the germline V gene. CDR3 DNA: TGTGCCATCAGTTCCACGCCGGACAGGGGGAATTTGAACACTGAAGCTTTCTTT. This encodes CAISSTPDRGNLNTEAFF.

The CDR3 sequence: CASLGQGFTEAFF. The DNA of the CDR3 is TGTGCCAGCCTTGGACAGGGCTTCACTGAAGCTTTCTTT. The genes are TRBV2 and TRBJ1-1, with 8 bases lining up with TRBD1. The CDR3 is 13 residues long. V lost 8 bases to trimming and J lost 4 bases; unmatched junction nucleotides: 6. Germline CDR1 is SNHLY and CDR2 is FYNNEI.

This clone was observed once. V and J are TRBV29-1 and TRBJ1-5; TRBD1 might be the D (5 bases). Germline-derived CDR1 and CDR2 are SQVTM and ANQGSEA. Between the trimmed V and J ends, which lost 3 bases and 6 bases, there was a span of 12 bases. The CDR3 spans 13 residues. CDR3 DNA sequence: TGCAGCGTTGATTCAGGGTTGGGTCAGCCCCAGCATTTT. Translated: CSVDSGLGQPQHF.

J is TRBJ2-3 and V is TRBV29-1, with 9 nucleotides matching TRBD2. J was trimmed by 0 bases and V by 4 bases; bases with no gene match: 8. Germline assignment: CDR1 SQVTM and CDR2 ANQGSEA. CDR3 length: 16 amino acids. CDR3 residues: CSVGGSSGTSTDTQYF. The CDR3 bases are TGCAGCGTTGGGGGGTCTAGCGGGACTAGCACAGATACGCAGTATTTT.

This chain joins TRBV15 and TRBJ1-5, with unresolved D. Germline V gene data show CDR1 as LNHNV and CDR2 as YYDKDF (reference sequence). The ends were cut back, 0 bases at V and 7 bases at J, with 13 bases in the middle. This CDR3 is built from 15 residues. The CDR3, as DNA: TGTGCCACCAGCAGAGATATGGGCATGGGCCAGCCCCAGCATTTT. Translating gives CATSRDMGMGQPQHF.

The rearrangement links TRBV19 to TRBJ1-5; no definite D call. Between the trimmed V and J ends, which lost 5 bases and 9 bases, there was a span of 17 bases. Looked up from germline, CDR1 is LNHDA and CDR2 is SQIVND (reference sequence). The CDR3 consists of 14 residues. Here the CDR3 DNA reads TGTGCCAGTAGTCCAAATACCACCCCGGGGCCCCAGCATTTT. This gives the protein CASSPNTTPGPQHF.

J is TRBJ2-3 and V is TRBV5-4, with 13 bases fitting TRBD2. The J segment lost 2 bases and the V segment lost 4 bases, leaving 7 bases of the junction unmatched. The CDR3 is 17 amino acids. Germline CDR1 SGHNT, CDR2 YYREEE (reference sequence). CDR3 sequence: CASSLRLAGGHTDTQYF. DNA of the CDR3: TGTGCCAGCAGCCTGAGACTAGCGGGGGGCCACACAGATACGCAGTATTTT.

This clone has only one observation. This rearrangement joins TRBV5-1 to TRBJ1-1; D remains ambiguous. The V gene lost 0 bases and the J gene lost 0 bases, with 12 bases spanning the gap. CDR1 and CDR2 (germline): SGHRS, YFSETQ. The CDR3 has 16 residues. The CDR3, as DNA: TGCGCCAGCAGCTTGGCCGTCGGGGTCATGAACACTGAAGCTTTCTTT. Protein product: CASSLAVGVMNTEAFF.

This clone was found a few times. The V and J genes are TRBV19 and TRBJ1-3; perhaps TRBD1 as D (5 bases). Germline V lookup: CDR1 LNHDA, CDR2 SQIVND (reference sequence). Trimming took off 7 bases at V and 7 bases at J, with 17 bases between the two ends. The CDR3 runs 14 residues. The CDR3 is CASTTPGGWNTIYF. The CDR3 region has the DNA TGTGCCAGTACCACTCCGGGGGGATGGAACACCATATATTTT. The full variable domain, rest sourced from reference TRBV19 and TRBJ1-3, is DGGITQSPKYLFRKEGQNVTLSCEQNLNHDAMYWYRQDPGQGLRLIYYSQIVNDFQKGDIAEGYSVSREKKESFPLTVTSAQKNPTAFYLCASTTPGGWNTIYFGEGSWLTVV.

V is TRBV11-2 and J is TRBJ2-5; no reliable D call. Per germline, CDR1 SGHAT and CDR2 FQNNGV. Deletions cut 1 base from V and 4 bases from J, with 7 bases between. The CDR3 loop spans 13 amino acids. CDR3 in amino acids: CASSLGWGETQYF. In DNA, the CDR3 is TGTGCCAGCAGCTTAGGCTGGGGAGAGACCCAGTACTTC.

The chain uses TRBV4-1 and TRBJ2-2; D unresolved. The CDR3 runs to 13 residues. CDR1 is MGHRA and CDR2 is YSYEKL in the germline V gene. Trimming took 6 bases from V and 0 from J, leaving 5 bases between them. The CDR3 sequence is CASRETNTGELFF. The CDR3 DNA reads TGCGCCAGCAGAGAGACGAACACCGGGGAGCTGTTTTTT.

J is TRBJ1-3 and V is TRBV5-6, with 7 positions matching TRBD1. With 1 base clipped from V and 0 bases from J, the junction kept 1 base outside the gene matches. The CDR3 extends over 15 amino acids. CDR1 and CDR2 (germline): SGHDT, YYEEEE. CDR3 DNA: TGTGCCAGCAGCTTGACAGGGGACTCTGGAAACACCATATATTTT. Protein sequence: CASSLTGDSGNTIYF.

The V and J genes are TRBV29-1 and TRBJ2-7; 7 positions agree with TRBD2. The CDR3 is 12 amino acids. V shed 7 bases, J shed 5 bases, and the junction held 8 bases outside the gene matches. CDR1 and CDR2 (germline): SQVTM, ANQGSEA. DNA of the CDR3: TGCAGCGGGAGGGAGGGGAACCACGAGCAGTACTTC. This sequence encodes CSGREGNHEQYF.

This chain links TRBV7-9 with TRBJ1-5; D is unresolved. The CDR3 contains 14 residues. Germline CDR1 reads SEHNR; CDR2 reads FQNEAQ (reference sequence). Trimming stripped 3 bases from V and 2 bases from J, with 8 bases between. This chain's CDR3 is CASSLNSGNQPQHF. The DNA of the CDR3 is TGTGCCAGCAGCTTGAATTCAGGCAATCAGCCCCAGCATTTT.

This chain links TRBV5-1 with TRBJ2-3; the D gene is possibly TRBD1 (5 bases). CDR1 is SGHRS, CDR2 YFSETQ, per germline. This CDR3 is built from 14 residues. V was trimmed by 0 bases and J by 2 bases, leaving 7 bases between them. CDR3 nucleotide sequence: TGCGCCAGCAGCTTGGGGGGCTTCACAGATACGCAGTATTTT. It translates to CASSLGGFTDTQYF.